The present T cell receptor beta chain was sequenced within a study of blood T cell repertoires in COVID-19. As for the study in general: From the United States, Italy and Spain came samples of acute and convalescent COVID-19. From T cells, B-cell-depleted T cells, or PBMCs came the material, which was cDNA or gDNA.

In the study's own analysis: Counts of nucleated cells, estimated from reference gene primer amplification, were obtained. Assay: immunoSEQ multiplex PCR; the TCRdb copy retains only in-frame clones and omits some. D and trimming come from the DNA, and the V and J calls and clone size come from that table. The sample lists tens of thousands of clones, more than 75% occurring once. This CDR3 contains 17 residues. Trimming took off 2 bases at V and 5 bases at J, with 19 bases between the two ends. Looked up from germline, CDR1 is LGHDT and CDR2 is YNNKEL (reference sequence). This clone was counted once.

The sample was peripheral blood. This sequence was found in a human donor in a cohort sampled during active COVID-19. The rearrangement joins TRBV3-1 (or the pseudogene TRBV3-2) to TRBJ2-1; possible D gene TRBD2, 5 bases. In DNA, the CDR3 is TGTGCCAGCAGCCAACTCCGGCTGAGCGGTTTAAACAATGAGCAGTTCTTC. This sequence encodes CASSQLRLSGLNNEQFF.